The TCR beta chain under discussion was sequenced for a study of blood T cell repertoires in COVID-19. In the study overall: Whether acute or convalescent, the COVID-19 samples came from the United States, Italy and Spain. Sample material is recorded as cDNA or gDNA derived from T cells, B-cell-depleted T cells, or PBMCs.

With 5 bases clipped from V and 3 bases from J, the junction kept 8 bases outside the gene matches. The CDR3 contains 16 residues. Per the germline V gene, CDR1 is SGHRS and CDR2 is YFSETQ. Per the original methods: Estimates of nucleated cell counts were drawn from the amplification of reference gene primers. Using immunoSEQ multiplex PCR, the repertoire was profiled, and TCRdb retains in-frame clones only, with some absent. That table supplies the V and J calls and clone size; D and trimming were determined from the DNA. This table has 500,000 to 600,000 clones, around 90% appearing once. The sample consisted of peripheral blood. The rearrangement uses TRBV5-1 and TRBJ1-3, with 10 nucleotides matching TRBD1. The sequence was collected from a woman between 50 and 59 years old with COVID-19, enrolled during active disease. The chain's CDR3 is CASRSTGTGDGNTIYF. CDR3 DNA: TGCGCCAGCAGGTCCACCGGGACAGGGGATGGAAACACCATATATTTT.